These T cell receptor beta chains were read from a single sample in a study of early T cells in non-severe SARS-CoV-2 infection. TCRdb re-derived calls from the 5' RACE reads in MiXCR, one entry per CDR3 protein. The profile covers roughly 51,000 distinct CDR3 sequences, with about 9.8% appearing a single time and about 7.7% taken by the ten largest. Specimen: whole blood. All receptors come from an adult who was a healthcare worker with PCR-confirmed SARS-CoV-2 infection or an uninfected control (not recorded which). Each CDR3 is given with its conserved first and last residue. The order of the fields is CDR3 DNA, CDR3 protein, V gene, clone size, J gene, D gene. A D gene is named only where the DNA matches it firmly. Rows give clone size only sometimes, using once, few, many, or a class for an expanded clone.

CDR3nt: TGTGCCAGCTCACCTTCCGACACGAACACTGAAGCTTTCTTT
CDR3aa: CASSPSDTNTEAFF
v_gene: TRBV18
abundance: many
j_gene: TRBJ1-1
d_gene: -

CDR3nt: TGCGCCAGCAGCTTTGGGGGAAGTACTTACTACGAGCAGTACTTC
CDR3aa: CASSFGGSTYYEQYF
v_gene: TRBV5-1
abundance: many
j_gene: TRBJ2-7
d_gene: -

CDR3nt: TGTGCCAGCAGTTTGAAGCGGGAGTGGGGGGAGCTGTTTTTT
CDR3aa: CASSLKREWGELFF
v_gene: TRBV12-3/TRBV12-4
abundance: few
j_gene: TRBJ2-2
d_gene: TRBD2

CDR3nt: TGTGCCAGCAGTTACTCGGAGACAGTCTACGAGCAGTACTTC
CDR3aa: CASSYSETVYEQYF
v_gene: TRBV6-5
abundance: -
j_gene: TRBJ2-7
d_gene: -

CDR3nt: TGCAGTGTCGGAACTTCCTATGGCTACACCTTC
CDR3aa: CSVGTSYGYTF
v_gene: TRBV20-1
abundance: many
j_gene: TRBJ1-2
d_gene: -

CDR3nt: TGCGCCAGCAGCCACCCAGGGGATGAGCAGTTCTTC
CDR3aa: CASSHPGDEQFF
v_gene: TRBV4-1
abundance: -
j_gene: TRBJ2-1
d_gene: -

CDR3nt: TGCAGCGTTGACACTAGCGGTAACACCGGGGAGCTGTTTTTT
CDR3aa: CSVDTSGNTGELFF
v_gene: TRBV29-1
abundance: -
j_gene: TRBJ2-2
d_gene: TRBD2

CDR3nt: TGTGCCAGCACAGCGGGCACCGACTACGAGCAGTACTTC
CDR3aa: CASTAGTDYEQYF
v_gene: TRBV2
abundance: many
j_gene: TRBJ2-7
d_gene: -

CDR3nt: TGTGCCAGCAGTGAGGCCAACACAGATACGCAGTATTTT
CDR3aa: CASSEANTDTQYF
v_gene: TRBV6-4
abundance: many
j_gene: TRBJ2-3
d_gene: -

CDR3nt: TGTGCCAGCTCCCGGACGACTAGCGAGGTTGGAGAGCAGTACTTC
CDR3aa: CASSRTTSEVGEQYF
v_gene: TRBV18
abundance: many
j_gene: TRBJ2-7
d_gene: TRBD2

CDR3nt: TGTGCCAGCAGCTTAACAGCGGGGACAGGGCATGGGACCGGGGAGCTGTTTTTT
CDR3aa: CASSLTAGTGHGTGELFF
v_gene: TRBV7-3
abundance: few
j_gene: TRBJ2-2
d_gene: TRBD1

CDR3nt: TGTGCCAGCAGCTTCGTAGGGGCCAGGGGATCCTATTTCTCTGGGGCCAACGTCCTGACTTTC
CDR3aa: CASSFVGARGSYFSGANVLTF
v_gene: TRBV9
abundance: few
j_gene: TRBJ2-6
d_gene: -

CDR3nt: TGTGCCAGCAGTTTCTCACCCATGCCGAACCTCGTCGGGTATGGCTACACCTTC
CDR3aa: CASSFSPMPNLVGYGYTF
v_gene: TRBV27
abundance: many
j_gene: TRBJ1-2
d_gene: -

CDR3nt: TGTGCCAGCAACATTGCCGGCAACAGCTTGTCAGCTGGGGCCAACGTCCTGACTTTC
CDR3aa: CASNIAGNSLSAGANVLTF
v_gene: TRBV5-5
abundance: many
j_gene: TRBJ2-6
d_gene: -

CDR3nt: TGCAGTGCCCGCAGACTAGCGGGAGAGACGTACGAGCAGTACTTC
CDR3aa: CSARRLAGETYEQYF
v_gene: TRBV20-1
abundance: many
j_gene: TRBJ2-7
d_gene: TRBD2

CDR3nt: TGCGCCAGCAGCCAGGCCTACCGGGACACAGATACGCAGTATTTT
CDR3aa: CASSQAYRDTDTQYF
v_gene: TRBV4-1
abundance: many
j_gene: TRBJ2-3
d_gene: -

CDR3nt: TGTGCCAGCAGTTTAGCGGAAGGCGGCACTGAGCAGTTCTTC
CDR3aa: CASSLAEGGTEQFF
v_gene: TRBV12-3/TRBV12-4
abundance: -
j_gene: TRBJ2-1
d_gene: -

CDR3nt: TGTGCCAGTAGTACTAGCGGAGGAGGGGATAATACGCAGTATTTT
CDR3aa: CASSTSGGGDNTQYF
v_gene: TRBV19
abundance: many
j_gene: TRBJ2-3
d_gene: TRBD2

CDR3nt: TGTGCCAGCAACCGGGGGGAAATCCCGGCGGACTATGGCTACACCTTC
CDR3aa: CASNRGEIPADYGYTF
v_gene: TRBV6-1
abundance: many
j_gene: TRBJ1-2
d_gene: -

CDR3nt: TGTGCCAGCAGTTTAGGAATCTCTGGGGCCAACGTCCTGACTTTC
CDR3aa: CASSLGISGANVLTF
v_gene: TRBV12-3/TRBV12-4
abundance: few
j_gene: TRBJ2-6
d_gene: -

CDR3nt: TGTGCCAGTAGTCACAGGGAAACTAATGAAAAACTGTTTTTT
CDR3aa: CASSHRETNEKLFF
v_gene: TRBV19
abundance: -
j_gene: TRBJ1-4
d_gene: -

CDR3nt: TGTGCCAGCAGTTCGCCGGGACAGGGGAGAGGCTACACCTTC
CDR3aa: CASSSPGQGRGYTF
v_gene: TRBV3-1
abundance: few
j_gene: TRBJ1-2
d_gene: TRBD1

CDR3nt: TGTGCCAGCTCCTCCGGGACGGAGTACGAGCAGTACTTC
CDR3aa: CASSSGTEYEQYF
v_gene: TRBV18
abundance: -
j_gene: TRBJ2-7
d_gene: -

CDR3nt: TGTGCCAGCAGTTTACAGGGGCAGAACACTGAAGCTTTCTTT
CDR3aa: CASSLQGQNTEAFF
v_gene: TRBV27
abundance: few
j_gene: TRBJ1-1
d_gene: -

CDR3nt: TGTGCCAGCAGCCTTTTGAGCACAGATACGCAGTATTTT
CDR3aa: CASSLLSTDTQYF
v_gene: TRBV7-9
abundance: few
j_gene: TRBJ2-3
d_gene: -

CDR3nt: TGTGCCTGGGGTTTAAACACCATATATTTT
CDR3aa: CAWGLNTIYF
v_gene: TRBV30
abundance: many
j_gene: TRBJ1-3
d_gene: -

CDR3nt: TGTGCCAGCAGTTTTGGGTGGACAGGGTCGACCTATCAGCCCCAGCATTTT
CDR3aa: CASSFGWTGSTYQPQHF
v_gene: TRBV28
abundance: many
j_gene: TRBJ1-5
d_gene: TRBD1

CDR3nt: TGTGCCAGCATTGGGACAGGGCCGAACATTCAGTACTTC
CDR3aa: CASIGTGPNIQYF
v_gene: TRBV12-3/TRBV12-4
abundance: few
j_gene: TRBJ2-4
d_gene: TRBD1

CDR3nt: TGTGCCAGCAGCCCCATCGTCACACAAAACTATGGCTACACCTTC
CDR3aa: CASSPIVTQNYGYTF
v_gene: TRBV7-9
abundance: few
j_gene: TRBJ1-2
d_gene: -

CDR3nt: TGCAGTGCTAGAGATCCGGAGACCCAGTACTTC
CDR3aa: CSARDPETQYF
v_gene: TRBV20-1
abundance: few
j_gene: TRBJ2-5
d_gene: -

CDR3nt: TGTGCCAGCAGTTTATCGCCAGGGATTAACACTGAAGCTTTCTTT
CDR3aa: CASSLSPGINTEAFF
v_gene: TRBV27
abundance: many
j_gene: TRBJ1-1
d_gene: -

CDR3nt: TGCGCCAGCAGCTTGGGCAGGGGGAACACTGAAGCTTTCTTT
CDR3aa: CASSLGRGNTEAFF
v_gene: TRBV5-1
abundance: -
j_gene: TRBJ1-1
d_gene: -

CDR3nt: TGTGCCAGCAGCTCCTCACTCCTAACCGGGACTACCGGGGAGCTGTTTTTT
CDR3aa: CASSSSLLTGTTGELFF
v_gene: TRBV11-2
abundance: -
j_gene: TRBJ2-2
d_gene: -

CDR3nt: TGTGCCAGCAGCCGGACTAGCGCCCAAGAGACCCAGTACTTC
CDR3aa: CASSRTSAQETQYF
v_gene: TRBV7-2
abundance: few
j_gene: TRBJ2-5
d_gene: TRBD2

CDR3nt: TGTGCCAGCAGCAGGGGACAGGGGAGTAGAGAGCCCCAGCATTTT
CDR3aa: CASSRGQGSREPQHF
v_gene: TRBV7-2
abundance: -
j_gene: TRBJ1-5
d_gene: TRBD1